These 27 T cell receptor beta chains originate from one sample sequenced in a study of T-cell reconstitution after alpha-beta-depleted transplantation in children. It was with unique molecular identifiers that the TCRbeta library was prepared. A single record per CDR3 protein comes from TCRdb applying MiXCR to the PCR reads. Of some 440,000 distinct CDR3 sequences listed, 15% to 20% were seen once; the top ten hold around 30%. Sequences were derived from PBMCs, mostly from graft donor cells, sampled 360 days after TCRalphabeta/CD19-depleted stem cell transplant. These receptors all stem from a boy younger than two who had a stem cell transplant for Wiskott-Aldrich syndrome, so the T cells may come from the graft donor.

V usage is TRBV10-3 and J usage is TRBJ2-3, with 10 positions matching TRBD2. The CDR3 length is 16 residues. V shed 3 bases and J 2 bases; nucleotides not matched to a gene: 5. From germline, CDR1 is ENHRY and CDR2 SYGVKD. CDR3: CAISDGLAAPTDTQYF. In nucleotides, the CDR3 is TGTGCCATCAGTGACGGACTAGCGGCCCCCACAGATACGCAGTATTTT.

This clonotype was seen many times. This chain joins TRBV29-1 and TRBJ2-3; D possibly corresponds to TRBD2 (5 bases). From germline, CDR1 is SQVTM and CDR2 ANQGSEA. V was shortened by 0 bases and J by 6 bases, with 7 bases between the two germline ends. The CDR3 is 12 amino acids. The CDR3 spells CSVEDPGDTQYF. The CDR3 DNA reads as TGCAGCGTTGAAGACCCGGGGGATACGCAGTATTTT.

The chain employs TRBV5-1 and TRBJ2-7, with TRBD1 as a possible D gene (5 bases). Trimming stripped 0 bases from V and 5 bases from J, with 9 bases between. Germline lookup yields CDR1 SGHRS and CDR2 YFSETQ. The length of the CDR3 is 13 residues. In nucleotides, the CDR3 is TGCGCCAGCAGCTTGGACCCCAGGGACGAGCAGTACTTC. Residues: CASSLDPRDEQYF.

V usage is TRBV7-2 and J usage is TRBJ2-7, with D tentatively TRBD2 (7 bases). V was pared by 5 bases and J by 2 bases, with 16 bases between. The germline V gene encodes CDR1 SGHTA and CDR2 FQGNSA. This CDR3 is built from 15 residues. DNA for the CDR3: TGTGCCAGCAGCCCCGCGGGGGCCCTTACCTACGAGCAGTACTTC. Translated, it gives CASSPAGALTYEQYF.

The chain links TRBV4-1 to TRBJ2-1; D is possibly TRBD2 (5 bases). This CDR3 comprises 19 residues. Germline V lookup: CDR1 MGHRA, CDR2 YSYEKL. Trimming cost V 0 bases and J 8 bases, with 26 bases left between them. Here the CDR3 reads CASSQDFEWVSKVSDEQFF. For the CDR3, the DNA is TGCGCCAGCAGCCAAGATTTCGAGTGGGTGTCGAAGGTTAGCGATGAGCAGTTCTTC.

This clonotype appeared a few times. The chain carries TRBV27 and TRBJ1-4, with TRBD1 matching over 9 bases. Germline trimming cut 6 bases from V and 8 bases from J; bases unmatched to any gene: 4. Germline V gene lookup returns CDR1 MNHEY and CDR2 SMNVEV (reference sequence). The CDR3 runs 13 residues. CDR3: CASRGQGVEKLFF. In nucleotides, the CDR3 is TGTGCCAGCAGGGGACAGGGAGTAGAAAAACTGTTTTTT.

V gene TRBV15 combines with J gene TRBJ2-7; no firm D call. From germline, CDR1 is LNHNV and CDR2 YYDKDF (reference sequence). The ends were cut back, 0 bases at V and 5 bases at J, with 11 bases in the middle. This CDR3 spans 14 amino acids. In DNA form, the CDR3 reads TGTGCCACCAGCAGAGATTGGGTAGCCGACGAGCAGTACTTC. Protein sequence: CATSRDWVADEQYF.

This clonotype has a count of ten or more. V usage is TRBV5-5 and J usage is TRBJ2-7; D is unresolved. This CDR3 has 13 residues. Germline V gene data show CDR1 as SGHKS and CDR2 as YYEKEE (reference sequence). Trimming shortened V by 4 bases and J by 0 bases, and 8 bases separated the two germline ends. The CDR3 DNA sequence: TGTGCCAGCAGCATACCCAACTCCTACGAGCAGTACTTC. Amino acid sequence: CASSIPNSYEQYF.

The chain uses TRBV6-5 and TRBJ2-1, with D tentatively TRBD1 or TRBD2 (6 bases each). In germline, CDR1 is MNHEY, CDR2 SVGAGI. The CDR3 extends over 14 amino acids. The V end lost 2 bases, the J end lost 9 bases, and 14 bases lay between the germline ends. The CDR3 loop reads CASSYVRGGGEQFF. The CDR3 DNA is TGTGCCAGCAGTTACGTCAGGGGAGGCGGTGAGCAGTTCTTC.

A few counts support this clonotype. The chain employs TRBV24-1 and TRBJ2-1; 8 nucleotides agree with TRBD2. V lost 8 bases, J lost 5 bases, and 7 bases stayed unmatched. Germline loops: CDR1 KGHDR, CDR2 SFDVKD. The CDR3 has 14 residues. CDR3 loop: CATTTGGPDNEQFF. CDR3 coding DNA: TGTGCCACCACCACGGGAGGGCCTGACAATGAGCAGTTCTTC.

The table lists this clonotype with a few counts. The chain combines TRBV24-1 with TRBJ2-1; TRBD2 matches at 7 bases. CDR1 and CDR2 (germline): KGHDR, SFDVKD. The CDR3 spans 16 residues. V was pared by 6 bases and J by 0 bases, with 7 bases of the junction left unmatched. The CDR3 loop reads CATSYGGSPSYNEQFF. The CDR3 DNA reads as TGTGCCACCAGTTACGGCGGGAGCCCCTCCTACAATGAGCAGTTCTTC.

This chain joins TRBV12-3 or TRBV12-4 and TRBJ2-1; D gene ambiguous. This CDR3 region has 15 residues. Trimming stripped 1 base from V and 0 bases from J, with 7 bases between. The CDR3 region is CASSLGFSSYNEQFF. DNA of the CDR3: TGTGCCAGCAGTTTAGGGTTTAGCTCCTACAATGAGCAGTTCTTC.

The chain is built from TRBV5-1 and TRBJ2-3; TRBD1 matches 9 bases. This CDR3 is built from 17 residues. V gave up 4 bases and J gave up 2 bases; unmatched junction bases: 11. Germline values: CDR1 SGHRS, CDR2 YFSETQ. CDR3 in DNA: TGCGCCAGCAGCCCCGGACAGGGGACATCCTTCACAGATACGCAGTATTTT. Its translation is CASSPGQGTSFTDTQYF.

The sample holds a few counts of this clonotype. The chain couples TRBV10-2 to TRBJ1-1, with D possibly matching TRBD1 (6 bases). Trimming shortened V by 4 bases and J by 1 base, and 10 bases separated the two germline ends. The V gene's germline CDR1 is WSHSY and CDR2 SAAADI. This CDR3 has 14 amino acids. This CDR3 reads CASSVGGANTEAFF. The CDR3 DNA reads as TGCGCCAGCAGTGTGGGGGGGGCGAACACTGAAGCTTTCTTT.

The chain joins TRBV5-1 to TRBJ2-7; 9 nucleotides line up with TRBD1. Germline CDR1 and CDR2: SGHRS and YFSETQ. Trimming removed 1 base from V and 5 bases from J; junction bases left unmatched: 7. The CDR3 runs 15 residues. CDR3 protein: CASSLPRDRDDEQYF. The CDR3 region has the DNA TGCGCCAGCAGCTTGCCCCGGGACAGGGACGACGAGCAGTACTTC.

V gene TRBV19 combines with J gene TRBJ2-5, with D unresolved. Germline V gene sequence: CDR1 LNHDA, CDR2 SQIVND (reference sequence). The V end lost 0 bases, the J end lost 7 bases, and 9 bases lay between the germline ends. The CDR3 spans 13 residues. This CDR3 is CASSIEPPGTQYF. In DNA form, the CDR3 reads TGTGCCAGTAGTATAGAGCCCCCTGGGACCCAGTACTTC.

This clonotype was detected a few times. The chain has TRBV20-1 and TRBJ2-7; D is ambiguous. The CDR3 spans 12 residues. Trimming shortened V by 6 bases and J by 2 bases, and 11 bases separated the two germline ends. Germline assignment: CDR1 DFQATT and CDR2 SNEGSKA (reference sequence). The CDR3 sequence: CSATRPTYEQYF. CDR3 sequence (DNA): TGCAGTGCCACCCGACCCACCTACGAGCAGTACTTC.

This clonotype was recorded once. This rearrangement joins TRBV3-1 to TRBJ1-2, with a possible D match to TRBD1 (6 bases). Trimming removed 10 bases at V and 7 bases at J, with 22 bases between. From germline, CDR1 is LGHDT and CDR2 YNNKEL (reference sequence). CDR3 size: 14 residues. The CDR3 DNA reads TGTGCCACCTGCCAGGACGGGGGGCCCATTGGCTACACCTTC. Its protein product is CATCQDGGPIGYTF. The full variable domain, its missing parts supplied by reference TRBV3-1 and TRBJ1-2, is DTAVSQTPKYLVTQMGNDKSIKCEQNLGHDTMYWYKQDSKKFLKIMFSYNNKELIINETVPNRFSPKSPDKAHLNLHINSLELGDSAVYFCATCQDGGPIGYTFGSGTRLTVV.

This sequence joins TRBV4-1 and TRBJ2-3, with a tentative D call TRBD2 (5 bases). V was cut by 0 bases and J by 2 bases, with 18 bases left in between. The length of the CDR3 is 18 residues. Germline V gives CDR1 MGHRA, CDR2 YSYEKL. This CDR3 reads CASSQEIWLAVHTDTQYF. The CDR3 nucleotides read TGCGCCAGCAGCCAAGAAATCTGGCTAGCAGTACACACAGATACGCAGTATTTT.

The chain is built from TRBV12-3 or TRBV12-4 and TRBJ2-2; D unresolved. This CDR3 is built from 16 residues. Trimming shortened V by 0 bases and J by 4 bases, and 12 bases separated the two germline ends. The CDR3 region is CASSLAHWRSTGELFF. The CDR3 DNA reads as TGTGCCAGCAGTTTAGCCCACTGGCGGTCCACCGGGGAGCTGTTTTTT.

This clonotype was seen a few times. CDR3 nucleotide sequence: TGTGCCAGCAGTTTTTCCAGACGAAAGCTGGGGTCCTACGAGCAGTACTTC. Its protein is CASSFSRRKLGSYEQYF. The J gene is TRBJ2-7, the V gene TRBV12-3 or TRBV12-4; no reliable D call. The CDR3 sequence is 17 residues long. V was cut by 3 bases and J by 1 base, with 19 bases left in between.

This clonotype was detected only a few times. The genes are TRBV4-1 and TRBJ2-2, with 10 bases that match TRBD2. The length of the CDR3 is 18 residues. With 4 bases clipped from V and 4 bases from J, the junction kept 12 bases outside the gene matches. Germline V gives CDR1 MGHRA, CDR2 YSYEKL. The CDR3 sequence is CASSPLLSGGAGTGELFF. DNA for the CDR3: TGCGCCAGCAGCCCTTTATTAAGCGGGGGGGCCGGCACCGGGGAGCTGTTTTTT.

The V call is TRBV11-2, the J call TRBJ2-6; 8 bases match TRBD1. Losses at the gene ends were 3 bases for V and 0 bases for J; bases not matched to a gene: 10. The CDR3 extends over 19 amino acids. Per the germline V gene, CDR1 is SGHAT and CDR2 is FQNNGV. CDR3 amino acids: CASSLTGVPRLSGANVLTF. The CDR3 DNA reads TGTGCCAGCAGCTTGACAGGGGTCCCCCGGCTCTCTGGGGCCAACGTCCTGACTTTC. Filled out from reference TRBV11-2 and TRBJ2-6, the complete variable domain reads EAGVAQSPRYKIIEKRQSVAFWCNPISGHATLYWYQQILGQGPKLLIQFQNNGVVDDSQLPKDRFSAERLKGVDSTLKIQPAKLEDSAVYLCASSLTGVPRLSGANVLTFGAGSRLTVL.

This clonotype has just a few counts. The chain links TRBV5-1 to TRBJ2-5; 7 bases align to TRBD2. The germline V gene has CDR1 SGHRS and CDR2 YFSETQ. Trimming at V came to 4 bases and at J to 4 bases, leaving 7 bases not matched to a gene. The CDR3 totals 14 residues. CDR3 amino acids: CASSIVSGVETQYF. CDR3 coding DNA: TGCGCCAGCAGCATTGTAAGCGGGGTAGAGACCCAGTACTTC.

This chain uses TRBV7-8 with TRBJ2-2; maybe TRBD1 (6 bases). The CDR3 runs 16 residues. Looked up from germline, CDR1 is SGHVS and CDR2 is FQNEAQ. The V gene lost 2 bases and the J gene lost 0 bases, with 10 bases spanning the gap. CDR3 nucleotide sequence: TGTGCCAGCAGCTTACTTAGACAGGCGAACACCGGGGAGCTGTTTTTT. It encodes CASSLLRQANTGELFF.

The chain carries TRBV20-1 and TRBJ2-3; 9 bases are a match to TRBD1. The V gene's germline CDR1 is DFQATT and CDR2 SNEGSKA (reference sequence). The J segment lost 5 bases and the V segment lost 0 bases, leaving 9 bases of the junction unmatched. This CDR3 is built from 16 residues. The CDR3, as DNA: TGCAGTGCTAGAGAGGCGAACAGGGGGCGAGGAGATACGCAGTATTTT. Translated, it gives CSAREANRGRGDTQYF.

This clonotype showed up just a few times. V is TRBV4-1 and J is TRBJ2-3; TRBD2 matches at 12 bases. The CDR3 totals 20 residues. The V segment lost 1 base and the J segment 3 bases; nucleotides outside the gene matches: 14. Looked up from germline, CDR1 is MGHRA and CDR2 is YSYEKL. The CDR3 sequence: CASSQGVLAGGPRQTDTQYF. CDR3 in DNA: TGCGCCAGCAGCCAAGGAGTCCTAGCGGGGGGGCCGAGACAGACAGATACGCAGTATTTT.